This TCR beta chain was found in a study of graft-versus-host responses after intestinal transplantation. About the study: Every one of the recipients received anti-thymocyte globulin induction and afterwards took tacrolimus and steroids for around 3 years. General study findings and limits: Allografts from individuals with graft-donor T cell macrochimerism displayed high graft-versus-host to host-versus-graft clonal ratios.

In the case of this clone: The antigen is not known.

Only in-frame clones appear in the TCRdb table, and some are missing; sequencing was by immunoSEQ multiplex PCR. This table holds over 45,000 clones, 70% to 90% found once. Germline lookup yields CDR1 MDHEN and CDR2 SYDVKM. V lost 7 bases and J lost 7; bases outside the gene matches: 7. The CDR3 consists of 14 residues. The receptor was isolated from a human patient who received an intestinal transplant, so some T cells may come from the graft donor. The V call is TRBV28, the J call TRBJ2-1, with TRBD1 matching 10 bases. The specimen was PBMCs, collected 26 days after transplant. The CDR3: CASKRTGGVNEQFF. The DNA for the CDR3 is TGTGCCAGCAAGAGGACAGGGGGTGTGAATGAGCAGTTCTTC.